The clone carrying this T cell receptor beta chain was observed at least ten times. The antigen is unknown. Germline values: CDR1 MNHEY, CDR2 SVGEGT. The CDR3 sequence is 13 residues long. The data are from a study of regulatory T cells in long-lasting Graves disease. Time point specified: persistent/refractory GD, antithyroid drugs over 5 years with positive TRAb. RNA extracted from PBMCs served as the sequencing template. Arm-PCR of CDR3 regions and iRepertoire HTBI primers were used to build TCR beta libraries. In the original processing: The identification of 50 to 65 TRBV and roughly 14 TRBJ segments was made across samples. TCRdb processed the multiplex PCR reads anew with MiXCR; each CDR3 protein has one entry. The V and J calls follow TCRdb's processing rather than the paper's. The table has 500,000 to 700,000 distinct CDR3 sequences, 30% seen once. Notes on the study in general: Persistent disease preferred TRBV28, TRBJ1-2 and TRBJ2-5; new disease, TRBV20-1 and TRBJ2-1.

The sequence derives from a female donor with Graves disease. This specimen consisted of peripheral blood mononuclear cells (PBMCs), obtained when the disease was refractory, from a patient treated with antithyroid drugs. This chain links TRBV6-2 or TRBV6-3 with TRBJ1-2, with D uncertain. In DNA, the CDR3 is TGTGCGATAAACCACCGACGGGGTGATGGCTACACCTTC. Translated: CAINHRRGDGYTF.